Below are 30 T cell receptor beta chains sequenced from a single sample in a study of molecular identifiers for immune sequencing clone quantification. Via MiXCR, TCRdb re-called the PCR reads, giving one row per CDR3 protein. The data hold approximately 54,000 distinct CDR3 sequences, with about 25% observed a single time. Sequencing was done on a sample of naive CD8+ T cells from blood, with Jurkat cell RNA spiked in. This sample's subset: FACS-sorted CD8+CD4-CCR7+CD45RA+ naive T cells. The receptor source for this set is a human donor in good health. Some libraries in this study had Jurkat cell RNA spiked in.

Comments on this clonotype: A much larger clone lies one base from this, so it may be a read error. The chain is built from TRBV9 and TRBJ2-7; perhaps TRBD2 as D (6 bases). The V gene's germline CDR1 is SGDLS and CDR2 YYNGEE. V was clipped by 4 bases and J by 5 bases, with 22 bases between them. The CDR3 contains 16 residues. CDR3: CASSPYSRDWGDEQYF. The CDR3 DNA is TGTGCCAGCAGCCCCTATTCCCGGGACTGGGGGGACGAGCAGTACTTC.

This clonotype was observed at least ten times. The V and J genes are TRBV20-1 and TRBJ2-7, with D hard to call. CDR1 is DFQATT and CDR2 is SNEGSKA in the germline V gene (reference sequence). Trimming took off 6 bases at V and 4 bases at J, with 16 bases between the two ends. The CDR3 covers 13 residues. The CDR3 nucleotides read TGCAGTGCCGACGGACCCGGCCTGTACGAGCAGTACTTC. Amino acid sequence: CSADGPGLYEQYF.

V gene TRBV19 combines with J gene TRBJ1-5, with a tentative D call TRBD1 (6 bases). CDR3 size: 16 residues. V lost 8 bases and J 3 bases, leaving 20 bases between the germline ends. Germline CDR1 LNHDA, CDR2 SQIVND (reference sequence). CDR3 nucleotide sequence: TGTGCCAGTGGTGTCGGCAGTAGGGGGAACAATCAGCCCCAGCATTTT. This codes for CASGVGSRGNNQPQHF.

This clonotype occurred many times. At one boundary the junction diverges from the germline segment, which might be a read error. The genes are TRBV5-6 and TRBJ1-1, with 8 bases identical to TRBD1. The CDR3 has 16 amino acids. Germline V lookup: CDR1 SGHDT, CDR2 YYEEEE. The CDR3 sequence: CASTLDREEVNTEAFF. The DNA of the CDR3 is TGTGCCAGCACCTTGGACAGGGAAGAGGTGAACACTGAAGCTTTCTTT.

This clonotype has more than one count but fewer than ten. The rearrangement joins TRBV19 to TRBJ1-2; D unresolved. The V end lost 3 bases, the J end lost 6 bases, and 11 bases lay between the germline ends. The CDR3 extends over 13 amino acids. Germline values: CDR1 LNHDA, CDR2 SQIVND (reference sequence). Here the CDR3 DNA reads TGTGCCAGTAGTATGGGAGGCAGTGATGGCTACACCTTC. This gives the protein CASSMGGSDGYTF.

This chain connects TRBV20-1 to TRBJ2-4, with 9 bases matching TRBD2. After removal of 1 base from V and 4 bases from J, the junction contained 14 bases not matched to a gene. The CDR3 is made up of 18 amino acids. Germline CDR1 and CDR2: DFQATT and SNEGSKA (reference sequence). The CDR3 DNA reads TGCAGTGCTAGAGGACCAAGACTAGCGGCAAAATCAAAAAACATTCAGTACTTC. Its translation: CSARGPRLAAKSKNIQYF.

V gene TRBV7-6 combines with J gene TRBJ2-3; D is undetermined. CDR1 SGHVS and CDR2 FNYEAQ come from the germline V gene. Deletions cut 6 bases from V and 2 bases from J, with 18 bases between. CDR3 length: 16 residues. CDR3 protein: CASSLLPLQNTDTQYF. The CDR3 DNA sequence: TGTGCCAGCAGTCTCCTACCCTTACAGAACACAGATACGCAGTATTTT.

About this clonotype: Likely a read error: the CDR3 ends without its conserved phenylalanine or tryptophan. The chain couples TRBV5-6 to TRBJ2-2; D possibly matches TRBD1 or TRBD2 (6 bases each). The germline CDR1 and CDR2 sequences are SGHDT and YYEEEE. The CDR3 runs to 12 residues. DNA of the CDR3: TGTGCGAGCAGCTTGGGGGGCACGGAGCTGTTTGTT. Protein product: CASSLGGTELFV.

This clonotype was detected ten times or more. The CDR3 is CSVEDPGTGGHYGYTF. The CDR3, as DNA: TGCAGCGTTGAAGACCCTGGGACAGGGGGGCACTATGGCTACACCTTC. The J gene is TRBJ1-2, the V gene TRBV29-1; TRBD1 matches at 11 bases. After removal of 0 bases from V and 3 bases from J, the junction contained 6 bases not matched to a gene. Germline V gene data show CDR1 as SQVTM and CDR2 as ANQGSEA. The CDR3 spans 16 residues.

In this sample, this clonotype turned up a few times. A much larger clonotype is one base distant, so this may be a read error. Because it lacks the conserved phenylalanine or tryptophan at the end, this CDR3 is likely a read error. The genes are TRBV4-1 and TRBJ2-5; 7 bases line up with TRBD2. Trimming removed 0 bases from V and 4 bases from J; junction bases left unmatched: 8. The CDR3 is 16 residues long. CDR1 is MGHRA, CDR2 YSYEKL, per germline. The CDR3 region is CASSQDILAARETQYS. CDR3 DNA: TGCGCCAGCAGCCAAGATATTCTAGCGGCACGAGAGACCCAGTACTCC.

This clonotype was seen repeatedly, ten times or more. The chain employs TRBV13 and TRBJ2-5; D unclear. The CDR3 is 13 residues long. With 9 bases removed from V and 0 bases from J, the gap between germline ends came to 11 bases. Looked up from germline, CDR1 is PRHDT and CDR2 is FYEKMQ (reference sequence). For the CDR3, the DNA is TGTGCCAGTCGTCAGTCCCACCAAGAGACCCAGTACTTC. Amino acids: CASRQSHQETQYF.

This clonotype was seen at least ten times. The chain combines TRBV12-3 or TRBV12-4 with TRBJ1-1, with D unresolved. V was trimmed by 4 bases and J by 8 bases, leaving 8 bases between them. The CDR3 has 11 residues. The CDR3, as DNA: TGTGCCAGCAGTTCCGCCCTCGAAGCTTTCTTT. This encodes CASSSALEAFF.

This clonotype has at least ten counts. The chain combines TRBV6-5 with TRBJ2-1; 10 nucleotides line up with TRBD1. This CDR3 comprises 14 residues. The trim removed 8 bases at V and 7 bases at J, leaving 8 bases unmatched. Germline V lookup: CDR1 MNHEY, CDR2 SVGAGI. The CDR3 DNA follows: TGTGCCAGCGTCGGGACAGGGGCATGGAATGAGCAGTTCTTC. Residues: CASVGTGAWNEQFF.

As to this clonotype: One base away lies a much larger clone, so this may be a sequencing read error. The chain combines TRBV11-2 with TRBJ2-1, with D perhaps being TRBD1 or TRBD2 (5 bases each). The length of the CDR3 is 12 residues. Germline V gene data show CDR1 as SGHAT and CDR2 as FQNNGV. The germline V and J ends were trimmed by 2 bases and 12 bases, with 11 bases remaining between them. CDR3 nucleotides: TGTGCCAGCAGCTTATGGGACGAAGGGCAGTTCTTC. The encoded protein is CASSLWDEGQFF. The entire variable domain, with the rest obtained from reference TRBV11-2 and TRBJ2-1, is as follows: EAGVAQSPRYKIIEKRQSVAFWCNPISGHATLYWYQQILGQGPKLLIQFQNNGVVDDSQLPKDRFSAERLKGVDSTLKIQPAKLEDSAVYLCASSLWDEGQFFGPGTRLTVL.

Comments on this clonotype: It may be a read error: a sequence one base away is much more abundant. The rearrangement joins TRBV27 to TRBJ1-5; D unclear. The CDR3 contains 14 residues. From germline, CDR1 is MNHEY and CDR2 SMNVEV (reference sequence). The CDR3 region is CAGSLTGNNQPQHF. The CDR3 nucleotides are TGTGCCGGCAGTTTAACTGGAAACAATCAGCCCCAGCATTTT.

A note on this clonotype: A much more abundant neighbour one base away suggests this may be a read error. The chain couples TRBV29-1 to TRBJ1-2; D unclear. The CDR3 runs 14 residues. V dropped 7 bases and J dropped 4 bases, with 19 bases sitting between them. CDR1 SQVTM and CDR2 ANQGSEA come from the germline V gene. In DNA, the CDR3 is TGCAGCGCCTGTCAGAGTGTGGCTCCCTATGGCTACACCTTC. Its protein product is CSACQSVAPYGYTF.

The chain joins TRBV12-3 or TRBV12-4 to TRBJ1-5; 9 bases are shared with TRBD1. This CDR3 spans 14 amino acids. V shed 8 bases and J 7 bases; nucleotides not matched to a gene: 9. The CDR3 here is CASGSGTGNQPQHF. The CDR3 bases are TGTGCCAGCGGTTCCGGGACAGGGAACCAGCCCCAGCATTTT.

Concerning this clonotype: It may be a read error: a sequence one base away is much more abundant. The CDR3 DNA follows: TGTGCCAGCAGTACCAATCCAACAGGGACTAGCGCAGATACGCAGTATTTT. Translating gives CASSTNPTGTSADTQYF. The V call is TRBV6-5, the J call TRBJ2-3, with TRBD2 matching 10 bases. The CDR3 runs 17 residues. V trimming: 5 bases; J trimming: 4 bases; junction bases outside the gene matches: 12. Germline V lookup: CDR1 MNHEY, CDR2 SVGAGI.

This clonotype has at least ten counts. CDR3 sequence reads: CASSQGIWGGQYF. CDR3 sequence (DNA): TGCGCCAGCAGCCAAGGGATATGGGGGGGGCAGTACTTC. This chain connects TRBV4-1 to TRBJ2-7; 7 nucleotides line up with TRBD2. J lost 9 bases, V lost 1 base, and 6 bases had no gene match. The length of the CDR3 is 13 residues. The germline V gene encodes CDR1 MGHRA and CDR2 YSYEKL.

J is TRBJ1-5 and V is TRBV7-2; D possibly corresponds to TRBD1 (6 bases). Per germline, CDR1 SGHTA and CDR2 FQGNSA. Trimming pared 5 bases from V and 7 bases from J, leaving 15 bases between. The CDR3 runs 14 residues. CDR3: CASSQWGAGQPQHF. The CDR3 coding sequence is TGTGCCAGCAGCCAGTGGGGGGCTGGACAGCCCCAGCATTTT.

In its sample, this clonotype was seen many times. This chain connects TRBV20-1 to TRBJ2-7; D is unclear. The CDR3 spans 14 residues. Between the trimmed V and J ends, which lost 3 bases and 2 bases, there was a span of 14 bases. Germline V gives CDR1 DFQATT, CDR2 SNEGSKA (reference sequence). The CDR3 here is CSASQSSEAYEQYF. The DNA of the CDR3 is TGCAGTGCTAGCCAGTCGTCAGAAGCCTACGAGCAGTACTTC.

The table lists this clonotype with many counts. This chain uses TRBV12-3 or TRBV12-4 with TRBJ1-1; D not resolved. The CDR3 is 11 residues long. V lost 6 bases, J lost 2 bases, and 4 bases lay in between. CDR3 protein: CASSANTEAFF. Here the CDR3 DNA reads TGTGCCAGCAGCGCCAACACTGAAGCTTTCTTT.

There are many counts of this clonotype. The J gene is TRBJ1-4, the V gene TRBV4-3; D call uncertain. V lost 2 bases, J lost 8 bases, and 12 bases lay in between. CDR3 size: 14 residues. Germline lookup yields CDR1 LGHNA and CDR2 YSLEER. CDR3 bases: TGCGCCAGCAGCCAAACACGCTTGAGCGAAAAACTGTTTTTT. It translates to CASSQTRLSEKLFF.

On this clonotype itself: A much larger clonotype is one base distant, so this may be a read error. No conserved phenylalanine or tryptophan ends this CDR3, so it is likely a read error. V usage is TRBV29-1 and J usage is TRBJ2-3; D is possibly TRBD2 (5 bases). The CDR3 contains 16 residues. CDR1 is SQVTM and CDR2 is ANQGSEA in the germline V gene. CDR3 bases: TGCAGCGTTGAAGGATGGATCGGGATGAACACAGATGCGCAGTATCTT. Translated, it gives CSVEGWIGMNTDAQYL.

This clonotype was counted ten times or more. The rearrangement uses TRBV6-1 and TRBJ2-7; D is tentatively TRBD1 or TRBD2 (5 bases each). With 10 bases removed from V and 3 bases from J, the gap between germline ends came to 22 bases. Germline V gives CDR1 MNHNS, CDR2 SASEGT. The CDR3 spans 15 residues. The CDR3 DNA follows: TGTGCCACCCGTCCGAACGTGGGGGACCGCTACGAGCAGTACTTC. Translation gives CATRPNVGDRYEQYF.

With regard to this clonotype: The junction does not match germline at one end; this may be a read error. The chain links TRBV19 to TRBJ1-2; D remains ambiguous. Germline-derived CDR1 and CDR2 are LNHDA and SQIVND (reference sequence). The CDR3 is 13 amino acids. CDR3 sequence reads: CASLLDRGHGCTF. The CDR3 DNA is TGTGCCTCACTCCTGGACCGTGGGCATGGCTGCACCTTC.

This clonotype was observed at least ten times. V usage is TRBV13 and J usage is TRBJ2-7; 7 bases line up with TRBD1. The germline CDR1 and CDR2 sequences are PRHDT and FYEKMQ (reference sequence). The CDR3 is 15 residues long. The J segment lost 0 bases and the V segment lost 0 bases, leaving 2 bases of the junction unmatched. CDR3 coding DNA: TGTGCCAGCAGCTTAGGGACAGGGCCCTCCTACGAGCAGTACTTC. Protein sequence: CASSLGTGPSYEQYF.

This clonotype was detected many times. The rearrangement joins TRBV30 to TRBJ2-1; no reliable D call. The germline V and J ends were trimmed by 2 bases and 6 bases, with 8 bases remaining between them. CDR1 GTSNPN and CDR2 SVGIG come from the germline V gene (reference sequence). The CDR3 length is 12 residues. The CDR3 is CAWSIAGNEQFF. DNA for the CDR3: TGTGCCTGGAGTATCGCCGGCAATGAGCAGTTCTTC. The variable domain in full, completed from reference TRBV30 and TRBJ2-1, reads SQTIHQWPATLVQPVGSPLSLECTVEGTSNPNLYWYRQAAGRGLQLLFYSVGIGQISSEVPQNLSASRPQDRQFILSSKKLLLSDSGFYLCAWSIAGNEQFFGPGTRLTVL.

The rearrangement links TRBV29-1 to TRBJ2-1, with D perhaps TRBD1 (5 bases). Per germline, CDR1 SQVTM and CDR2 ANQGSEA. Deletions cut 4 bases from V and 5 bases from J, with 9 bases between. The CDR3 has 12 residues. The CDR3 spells CSVADTNNEQFF. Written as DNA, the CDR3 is TGCAGCGTTGCGGACACCAACAATGAGCAGTTCTTC.

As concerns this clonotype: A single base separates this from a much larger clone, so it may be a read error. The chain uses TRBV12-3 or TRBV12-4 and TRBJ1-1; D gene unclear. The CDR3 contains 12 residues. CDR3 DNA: TGTGCCGGCAGTTTTTCCAGATCAGAAGCTTTCTTT. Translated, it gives CAGSFSRSEAFF.